This T cell receptor beta chain was sequenced during a study of T-cell reconstitution after alpha-beta-depleted transplantation in children. The TCRbeta library incorporated unique molecular identifiers. TCRdb independently ran MiXCR on the PCR reads; one entry per CDR3 protein. The sample has around 300,000 distinct CDR3 sequences; around 7.1% are singletons. Points on this clonotype: Its target is not known.

This CDR3 has 14 residues. The germline V gene has CDR1 DFQATT and CDR2 SNEGSKA (reference sequence). Trimming cost V 0 bases and J 10 bases, with 15 bases left between them. Study-wide results and caveats: Surviving thymic progenitors and recipient T cells were the source of high TCRbeta diversity at day 60 in some patients. Newly generated T cells supplied most T-cell counts and diversity one year post-transplant. Reportedly, roughly two months post-transplant, alpha-beta T cells arose from several hundred expanded graft clones.

This TCR came from a female patient aged 2-15 years who had a stem cell transplant for Fanconi anemia, so the T cells may come from the graft donor. The chain uses TRBV20-1 and TRBJ1-4; D might be TRBD1 (6 bases). The sample here was peripheral blood, taken 360 days after TCRalphabeta/CD19-depleted stem cell transplant. The CDR3 is CSARDTGIKGKLFF. In DNA, the CDR3 is TGCAGTGCTAGAGATACAGGGATTAAGGGAAAACTGTTTTTT.